The clone carrying this T cell receptor beta chain occurred a few times. This sample was included in a study of T cell repertoires in cytomegalovirus infection. The V and J ends lost 3 bases and 8 bases, in that order; junction bases with no gene match: 10. Germline assignment: CDR1 LNHDA and CDR2 SQIVND (reference sequence). CDR3 length: 16 amino acids. TCRdb re-derived calls from the reads in MiXCR, one entry per CDR3 protein. Of around 740,000 distinct CDR3 sequences listed, approximately 34% are singletons. The TCR comes from a human donor in good health (CMV status not recorded). Some clones in this sample may be carry-over from other donors' samples. Sequenced: PBMCs. The chain combines TRBV19 with TRBJ2-1, with 10 nucleotides matching TRBD2. The CDR3 DNA sequence: TGTGCCAGTAGTATGCGGTTCCAGCGGGGGGGTTATGAGCAGTTCTTC. It codes for CASSMRFQRGGYEQFF. The full variable domain, with the rest looked up from reference TRBV19 and TRBJ2-1, is DGGITQSPKYLFRKEGQNVTLSCEQNLNHDAMYWYRQDPGQGLRLIYYSQIVNDFQKGDIAEGYSVSREKKESFPLTVTSAQKNPTAFYLCASSMRFQRGGYEQFFGPGTRLTVL.